These 22 T cell receptor beta chains share one sample of origin, sequenced in a study of control samples from healthy donors and cancer patients. Sequencing used immunoSEQ multiplex PCR; TCRdb keeps in-frame clones, though not all of them. Of 130,000 to 150,000 clones listed, around 86% are singletons. Sequences were obtained from blood. These receptors were collected from a man in his thirties or forties in good health.

This clone was seen a single time. The V call is TRBV30, the J call TRBJ1-1; no firm D call. The germline V gene encodes CDR1 GTSNPN and CDR2 SVGIG (reference sequence). Deletions cut 8 bases from V and 0 bases from J, with 4 bases between. The CDR3 has 10 residues. DNA of the CDR3: TGTGCCGGTGTGAACACTGAAGCTTTCTTT. Amino acids: CAGVNTEAFF. Drawing the rest from reference TRBV30 and TRBJ1-1, the complete variable domain is SQTIHQWPATLVQPVGSPLSLECTVEGTSNPNLYWYRQAAGRGLQLLFYSVGIGQISSEVPQNLSASRPQDRQFILSSKKLLLSDSGFYLCAGVNTEAFFGQGTRLTVV.

This rearrangement joins TRBV19 to TRBJ1-4; TRBD1 matches 7 bases. There are 16 residues in the CDR3. Losses at the gene ends were 4 bases for V and 4 bases for J; bases not matched to a gene: 9. The germline gives CDR1 LNHDA, CDR2 SQIVND (reference sequence). CDR3 loop: CASSTWTGTDNEKLFF. The CDR3 region has the DNA TGTGCCAGTAGTACGTGGACAGGAACCGATAATGAAAAACTGTTTTTT.

V and J are TRBV24-1 and TRBJ1-5; D ambiguous. Trimming shortened V by 6 bases and J by 1 base, and 9 bases separated the two germline ends. CDR1 is KGHDR, CDR2 SFDVKD, per germline. This CDR3 contains 14 residues. For the CDR3, the DNA is TGTGCCACCAGTCAGAGACCGAGCAATCAGCCCCAGCATTTT. Its translation is CATSQRPSNQPQHF.

The chain links TRBV6-4 to TRBJ1-5; perhaps TRBD1 as D (5 bases). CDR1 is MRHNA and CDR2 is SNTAGT in the germline V gene. Deletions cut 6 bases from V and 2 bases from J, with 14 bases between. The CDR3 is 15 residues long. CDR3 DNA sequence: TGTGCCAGCAGGGGGGGTCCTGCAGGCAATCAGCCCCAGCATTTT. Translation: CASRGGPAGNQPQHF.

V and J are TRBV10-3 and TRBJ2-7; 9 nucleotides match TRBD1. The junction had 2 bases not matched to a gene; V was cut back by 2 bases and J by 3 bases. The CDR3 consists of 14 residues. CDR1 and CDR2 from the germline V gene are ENHRY and SYGVKD. The chain's CDR3 is CAISEGQGYYEQYF. Here the CDR3 DNA reads TGTGCCATCAGTGAGGGACAGGGGTACTACGAGCAGTACTTC.

DNA of the CDR3: TGCGCCAGCAACAGTCTGGGGGGTAACTATGGCTACACCTTC. Its translation: CASNSLGGNYGYTF. The gene calls are TRBV5-1 and TRBJ1-2; a possible D gene is TRBD1 (5 bases). Germline V gene lookup returns CDR1 SGHRS and CDR2 YFSETQ. The CDR3 extends over 14 amino acids. Between the trimmed V and J ends, which lost 6 bases and 1 base, there was a span of 13 bases.

Ten or more counts support this clone. The rearrangement uses TRBV5-1 and TRBJ1-1, with 8 bases that match TRBD1. V was clipped by 4 bases and J by 4 bases; unmatched bases: 3. The CDR3 is made up of 13 amino acids. The germline gives CDR1 SGHRS, CDR2 YFSETQ. CDR3 sequence: CASSNTGGTEAFF. The CDR3 DNA is TGCGCCAGCAGCAACACAGGGGGCACTGAAGCTTTCTTT.

V usage is TRBV4-1 and J usage is TRBJ1-5; perhaps TRBD1 as D (5 bases). The CDR3 contains 17 residues. Germline values: CDR1 MGHRA, CDR2 YSYEKL. V was trimmed by 4 bases and J by 7 bases, leaving 23 bases between them. The CDR3 DNA reads as TGCGCCAGCAGCCCCGTTGTTGTTGGAGGGGTAGAACAGCCCCAGCATTTT. Translation: CASSPVVVGGVEQPQHF.

The chain joins TRBV3-1 (or the pseudogene TRBV3-2) to TRBJ2-1, with TRBD2 as a possible D gene (7 bases). Trimming took off 4 bases at V and 6 bases at J, with 10 bases between the two ends. The germline V gene encodes CDR1 LGHDT and CDR2 YNNKEL (reference sequence). The CDR3 contains 13 residues. The CDR3 DNA is TGTGCCAGCAGCCTAGGGGGGGCCAATGAGCAGTTCTTC. Translating gives CASSLGGANEQFF.

This clone was seen only once. This sequence joins TRBV27 and TRBJ1-1; no clear D. The CDR3 loop spans 15 amino acids. Trimming removed 3 bases from V and 1 base from J, with 12 bases in between. Germline V gene data show CDR1 as MNHEY and CDR2 as SMNVEV (reference sequence). The chain's CDR3 is CASSFGRGKNTEAFF. Written as DNA, the CDR3 is TGTGCCAGCAGTTTCGGGAGAGGCAAGAACACTGAAGCTTTCTTT.

This clone was detected only a few times. The chain couples TRBV30 to TRBJ2-7, with a possible D match to TRBD2 (5 bases). CDR1 and CDR2 (germline): GTSNPN, SVGIG (reference sequence). The CDR3 is 14 residues long. V gave up 0 bases and J gave up 2 bases, with 11 bases separating them. CDR3 in DNA: TGTGCCTGGAGTGTAATTGGACTTCCCTACGAGCAGTACTTC. Protein: CAWSVIGLPYEQYF.

The chain links TRBV7-2 to TRBJ1-6, with D unresolved. With 2 bases removed from V and 0 bases from J, the gap between germline ends came to 5 bases. Looked up from germline, CDR1 is SGHTA and CDR2 is FQGNSA. The CDR3 is made up of 15 amino acids. The CDR3 here is CASSLMGSYNSPLHF. The CDR3 bases are TGTGCCAGCAGCTTAATGGGCTCCTATAATTCACCCCTCCACTTT.

The chain combines TRBV9 with TRBJ2-1; 14 bases agree with TRBD2. Germline assignment: CDR1 SGDLS and CDR2 YYNGEE. The CDR3 is 18 residues long. Trimming took 0 bases from V and 4 from J; bases not matched to a gene: 6. CDR3 amino acids: CASSVAGLAGETYNEQFF. The CDR3 nucleotides are TGTGCCAGCAGCGTAGCGGGACTAGCGGGGGAAACTTACAATGAGCAGTTCTTC.

The chain uses TRBV18 and TRBJ2-7; D unresolved. CDR3 size: 13 residues. Trimming took 0 bases from V and 2 from J, leaving 5 bases between them. Germline V CDR1 and CDR2: KGHSH, LQKENI. CDR3 in amino acids: CASSPPGTYEQYF. The CDR3 DNA reads TGTGCCAGCTCACCACCGGGGACCTACGAGCAGTACTTC.

The chain couples TRBV7-2 to TRBJ2-7; D is perhaps TRBD1 (5 bases). CDR1 is SGHTA, CDR2 FQGNSA, per germline. The CDR3 totals 14 residues. The V end was cut by 1 base, the J end by 5 bases, with 12 bases between. The CDR3 here is CASSLEKGWHEQYF. CDR3 bases: TGTGCCAGCAGCTTAGAAAAGGGGTGGCACGAGCAGTACTTC.

This clone occurred once. J is TRBJ2-1 and V is TRBV11-3, with 8 bases identical to TRBD2. Germline V gene sequence: CDR1 SGHNT, CDR2 YENEEA. V gave up 6 bases and J gave up 4 bases; unmatched junction bases: 8. The CDR3 covers 15 residues. The CDR3 nucleotides read TGTGCCAGCAGTGTTTTTTCGGGGGGGTACAATGAGCAGTTCTTC. Protein sequence: CASSVFSGGYNEQFF.

The chain recombines TRBV4-3 with TRBJ2-3; 9 bases line up with TRBD2. Germline V gene lookup returns CDR1 LGHNA and CDR2 YSLEER. V lost 0 bases, J lost 4 bases, and 11 bases stayed unmatched. The CDR3 is 18 amino acids. CDR3 bases: TGCGCCAGCAGCCAAGATCGCAATAGCGGGGGCCCCCCAGATACGCAGTATTTT. This codes for CASSQDRNSGGPPDTQYF.

The chain links TRBV6-2 or TRBV6-3 to TRBJ2-1, with a weak D call TRBD2 (5 bases). The V end lost 7 bases, the J end lost 4 bases, and 11 bases lay between the germline ends. Germline values: CDR1 MNHEY, CDR2 SVGEGT. CDR3 length: 13 amino acids. The CDR3 bases are TGTGCCAGCACCCCGACGGGATACAATGAGCAGTTCTTC. This translates into CASTPTGYNEQFF.

The rearrangement uses TRBV24-1 and TRBJ1-1; D is uncertain. CDR3 size: 13 residues. Germline V gene data show CDR1 as KGHDR and CDR2 as SFDVKD. Deletions cut 1 base from V and 6 bases from J, with 8 bases between. The CDR3 region has the DNA TGTGCCACCAGTGATTTCGTCGGAGCTGAAGCTTTCTTT. This sequence encodes CATSDFVGAEAFF.

V usage is TRBV7-3 and J usage is TRBJ2-1, with TRBD2 matching 9 bases. The germline gives CDR1 SGHTA, CDR2 FQGTGA. This CDR3 contains 16 residues. V shed 2 bases, J shed 4 bases, and the junction held 6 bases outside the gene matches. The CDR3 is CASSLLGGREYNEQFF. The DNA of the CDR3 is TGTGCCAGCAGCTTACTTGGCGGGAGGGAATACAATGAGCAGTTCTTC.

This chain uses TRBV9 with TRBJ1-5; D is unclear. The germline CDR1 and CDR2 sequences are SGDLS and YYNGEE. Trimming pared 3 bases from V and 0 bases from J, leaving 7 bases between. The CDR3 sequence is 14 residues long. This chain's CDR3 is CASSAGASNQPQHF. The CDR3 nucleotides are TGTGCCAGCAGCGCAGGTGCTAGCAATCAGCCCCAGCATTTT.

The genes are TRBV18 and TRBJ2-2; 8 nucleotides match TRBD1. Germline CDR1 is KGHSH and CDR2 is LQKENI. J was trimmed by 1 base and V by 3 bases; bases with no gene match: 4. This CDR3 has 16 amino acids. In nucleotides, the CDR3 is TGTGCCAGCTCACCTCGGACAGGGCAGAACACCGGGGAGCTGTTTTTT. The encoded protein is CASSPRTGQNTGELFF.